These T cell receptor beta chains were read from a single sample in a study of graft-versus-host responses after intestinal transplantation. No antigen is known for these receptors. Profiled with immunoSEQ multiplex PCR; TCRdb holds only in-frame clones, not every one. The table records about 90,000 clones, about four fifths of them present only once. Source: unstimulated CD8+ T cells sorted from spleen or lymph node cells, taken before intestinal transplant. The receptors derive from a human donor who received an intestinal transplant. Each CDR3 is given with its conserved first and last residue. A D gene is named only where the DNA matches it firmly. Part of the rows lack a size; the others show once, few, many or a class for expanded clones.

CDR3 protein: CASSNRRSGGRVNTGELFF; CDR3 DNA: TGTGCCAGCAGCAATAGGCGTTCTGGCGGGAGGGTGAACACCGGGGAGCTGTTTTTT; D gene: .; V gene: TRBV21-1; J gene: TRBJ2-2; clone size: .
CDR3 protein: CASSATETGGPLHF; CDR3 DNA: TGCGCCAGCAGCGCTACCGAGACAGGGGGTCCCCTCCACTTT; D gene: TRBD1; V gene: TRBV5-1; J gene: TRBJ1-6; clone size: .
CDR3 protein: CASSVGPPVWGFGGYTF; CDR3 DNA: TGTGCCAGCAGCGTAGGGCCCCCGGTGTGGGGGTTCGGGGGCTACACCTTC; D gene: .; V gene: TRBV9; J gene: TRBJ1-2; clone size: .
CDR3 protein: CASSPRAISGANVLTF; CDR3 DNA: TGTGCCAGCAGTCCCCGGGCCATCTCTGGGGCCAACGTCCTGACTTTC; D gene: .; V gene: TRBV6-4; J gene: TRBJ2-6; clone size: .
CDR3 protein: CASSLVVYEQYF; CDR3 DNA: TGTGCCAGCAGCTTAGTTGTCTACGAGCAGTACTTC; D gene: .; V gene: TRBV7-2; J gene: TRBJ2-7; clone size: .
CDR3 protein: CASSARDYNEQFF; CDR3 DNA: TGTGCCAGCAGCGCCCGGGACTACAATGAGCAGTTCTTC; D gene: .; V gene: TRBV9; J gene: TRBJ2-1; clone size: .
CDR3 protein: CASSQVRTSGRGYEQFF; CDR3 DNA: TGCGCCAGCAGCCAAGTCAGAACTAGCGGGAGAGGGTATGAGCAGTTCTTC; D gene: TRBD2; V gene: TRBV4-1; J gene: TRBJ2-1; clone size: .
CDR3 protein: CASSATPGTQFGSYNEQFF; CDR3 DNA: TGTGCCAGCAGCGCGACCCCGGGGACACAATTTGGATCCTACAATGAGCAGTTCTTC; D gene: .; V gene: TRBV5-6; J gene: TRBJ2-1; clone size: .
CDR3 protein: CSAGVAYEQYF; CDR3 DNA: TGCAGTGCTGGCGTCGCCTACGAGCAGTACTTC; D gene: .; V gene: TRBV20-1; J gene: TRBJ2-7; clone size: .
CDR3 protein: CASSYSRGPHEQYF; CDR3 DNA: TGTGCCAGCAGTTACTCGAGGGGACCCCACGAGCAGTACTTC; D gene: .; V gene: TRBV6-5; J gene: TRBJ2-7; clone size: .
CDR3 protein: CASLKGERLEYHEQYF; CDR3 DNA: TGTGCCAGCCTCAAGGGAGAGAGACTAGAATACCACGAGCAGTACTTC; D gene: .; V gene: TRBV25-1; J gene: TRBJ2-7; clone size: .
CDR3 protein: CASASVAKNIQYF; CDR3 DNA: TGTGCCAGCGCCTCTGTGGCCAAAAACATTCAGTACTTC; D gene: .; V gene: TRBV7-9; J gene: TRBJ2-4; clone size: once
CDR3 protein: CASGQGFGSYEQYF; CDR3 DNA: TGTGCCAGCGGACAGGGGTTCGGGTCCTACGAGCAGTACTTC; D gene: TRBD1; V gene: TRBV28; J gene: TRBJ2-7; clone size: few
CDR3 protein: CASSPHGEMNTEAFF; CDR3 DNA: TGTGCCAGCAGCCCCCACGGGGAGATGAACACTGAAGCTTTCTTT; D gene: .; V gene: TRBV5-4; J gene: TRBJ1-1; clone size: .
CDR3 protein: CASSPGTRGNEQFF; CDR3 DNA: TGTGCCAGCAGCCCCGGGACTAGGGGTAATGAGCAGTTCTTC; D gene: TRBD2; V gene: TRBV5-6; J gene: TRBJ2-1; clone size: .
CDR3 protein: CSVAGGGNQPQHF; CDR3 DNA: TGCAGCGTTGCCGGGGGGGGAAATCAGCCCCAGCATTTT; D gene: .; V gene: TRBV29-1; J gene: TRBJ1-5; clone size: .
CDR3 protein: CASSPRGYQETQYF; CDR3 DNA: TGTGCCAGCAGTCCCCGGGGGTACCAAGAGACCCAGTACTTC; D gene: .; V gene: TRBV6-5; J gene: TRBJ2-5; clone size: few
CDR3 protein: CASSPRGRGSNQPQHF; CDR3 DNA: TGTGCCAGCAGCCCAAGAGGGCGGGGAAGCAATCAGCCCCAGCATTTT; D gene: .; V gene: TRBV7-6; J gene: TRBJ1-5; clone size: .
CDR3 protein: CASSLAEGGGQETQYF; CDR3 DNA: TGTGCCAGCAGCTTAGCGGAAGGGGGGGGACAAGAGACCCAGTACTTC; D gene: .; V gene: TRBV7-6; J gene: TRBJ2-5; clone size: .
CDR3 protein: CASSQGLQGGLFF; CDR3 DNA: TGCGCCAGCAGCCAAGGTTTACAGGGTGGGCTGTTTTTT; D gene: .; V gene: TRBV4-1; J gene: TRBJ2-2; clone size: .
CDR3 protein: CASSAPDRENQPQHF; CDR3 DNA: TGTGCCAGCAGCGCTCCCGACAGGGAAAATCAGCCCCAGCATTTT; D gene: TRBD1; V gene: TRBV6-1; J gene: TRBJ1-5; clone size: .
CDR3 protein: CASSLGQGVVNEQFF; CDR3 DNA: TGTGCCAGCAGCTTAGGACAGGGCGTAGTTAATGAGCAGTTCTTC; D gene: TRBD1; V gene: TRBV11-3; J gene: TRBJ2-1; clone size: few
CDR3 protein: CASSDGGPSEAFF; CDR3 DNA: TGTGCCAGCAGTGATGGGGGGCCTTCTGAAGCTTTCTTT; D gene: .; V gene: TRBV2; J gene: TRBJ1-1; clone size: .
CDR3 protein: CASSPRDNYEQYF; CDR3 DNA: TGTGCCAGCAGCCCCAGGGACAACTACGAGCAGTACTTC; D gene: .; V gene: TRBV14; J gene: TRBJ2-7; clone size: .
CDR3 protein: CASSQVGPWGLVYNEQFF; CDR3 DNA: TGTGCCAGCAGCCAAGTCGGCCCTTGGGGCCTCGTCTACAATGAGCAGTTCTTC; D gene: .; V gene: TRBV4-2; J gene: TRBJ2-1; clone size: .
CDR3 protein: CASSLGRLGMAGYEQYF; CDR3 DNA: TGCGCCAGCAGCTTGGGACGACTAGGAATGGCTGGATACGAGCAGTACTTC; D gene: .; V gene: TRBV5-1; J gene: TRBJ2-7; clone size: once
CDR3 protein: CASRLAGYEQYF; CDR3 DNA: TGTGCCAGCAGGCTAGCGGGCTACGAGCAGTACTTC; D gene: TRBD2; V gene: TRBV28; J gene: TRBJ2-7; clone size: .
CDR3 protein: CASSLGGDEQYF; CDR3 DNA: TGTGCCAGCAGTTTAGGAGGGGACGAGCAGTACTTC; D gene: .; V gene: TRBV27; J gene: TRBJ2-7; clone size: .
CDR3 protein: CASSQEGTGEFEQYF; CDR3 DNA: TGCGCCAGCAGCCAAGAGGGGACAGGGGAGTTCGAGCAGTACTTC; D gene: TRBD1; V gene: TRBV4-1; J gene: TRBJ2-7; clone size: .
CDR3 protein: CASSYGREAAYEQYF; CDR3 DNA: TGTGCCAGCAGTTACGGGCGGGAGGCCGCCTACGAGCAGTACTTC; D gene: TRBD2; V gene: TRBV6-5; J gene: TRBJ2-7; clone size: few
CDR3 protein: CASSEYVQPQHF; CDR3 DNA: TGTGCCAGCAGTGAGTATGTTCAGCCCCAGCATTTT; D gene: .; V gene: TRBV2; J gene: TRBJ1-5; clone size: .
CDR3 protein: CASSSGGTSGRGSYNEQFF; CDR3 DNA: TGCGCCAGCAGTTCAGGCGGGACTAGCGGCAGAGGCTCCTACAATGAGCAGTTCTTC; D gene: TRBD2; V gene: TRBV4-1; J gene: TRBJ2-1; clone size: .
CDR3 protein: CASRLACLAGGNTDTQYF; CDR3 DNA: TGTGCAAGTCGCTTAGCGTGCCTAGCGGGGGGTAATACAGATACGCAGTATTTT; D gene: .; V gene: TRBV12-2; J gene: TRBJ2-3; clone size: .
CDR3 protein: CASSYSSGYFYGYTF; CDR3 DNA: TGTGCCAGCAGTTACTCTTCGGGATACTTCTATGGCTACACCTTC; D gene: .; V gene: TRBV6-5; J gene: TRBJ1-2; clone size: .
CDR3 protein: CASSQGQNSPLHF; CDR3 DNA: TGCGCCAGCAGCCAAGGACAGAATTCACCCCTCCACTTT; D gene: .; V gene: TRBV4-1; J gene: TRBJ1-6; clone size: .
CDR3 protein: CSSSHNPSGGVDTQYF; CDR3 DNA: TGTTCCAGCAGCCACAACCCTAGCGGTGGGGTGGATACGCAGTATTTT; D gene: TRBD2; V gene: TRBV4-2; J gene: TRBJ2-3; clone size: few
CDR3 protein: CASSLFQQVLNQPQHF; CDR3 DNA: TGTGCCAGCAGTTTATTCCAACAGGTTCTCAATCAGCCCCAGCATTTT; D gene: .; V gene: TRBV28; J gene: TRBJ1-5; clone size: once